Listed here are 25 T cell receptor beta chains from one sample, sequenced in a study of control samples from healthy donors and cancer patients. Profiled with immunoSEQ multiplex PCR; TCRdb holds only in-frame clones, not every one. The repertoire includes around 84,000 clones, 91% of them detected once, and roughly 14% sits in the top ten. The sample comprised blood. These receptor sequences come from a man aged 25 to 45 in good health.

This chain's CDR3 is CASSGTAGGGYTF. CDR3 coding DNA: TGTGCCAGCAGCGGAACCGCAGGGGGTGGCTACACCTTC. This rearrangement joins TRBV5-4 to TRBJ1-2; 7 bases map to TRBD1. V lost 4 bases and J lost 7; bases outside the gene matches: 7. This CDR3 spans 13 amino acids. Looked up from germline, CDR1 is SGHNT and CDR2 is YYREEE (reference sequence).

The chain uses TRBV28 and TRBJ2-7; no clear D gene. CDR1 MDHEN and CDR2 SYDVKM come from the germline V gene. The V and J ends lost 5 bases and 6 bases respectively, with 11 bases between them. The CDR3 covers 12 residues. CDR3 residues: CASSVARREQYF. The CDR3 DNA reads as TGTGCCAGCAGTGTCGCGCGTCGCGAGCAGTACTTC.

The chain has TRBV5-1 and TRBJ1-6, with TRBD1 as a possible D gene (6 bases). Trimming removed 4 bases from V and 2 bases from J, with 13 bases in between. Germline V CDR1 and CDR2: SGHRS, YFSETQ. CDR3 size: 16 residues. For the CDR3, the DNA is TGCGCCAGCAGCGATCAAGGGGGGGCCTATAATTCACCCCTCCACTTT. Protein product: CASSDQGGAYNSPLHF.

This chain links TRBV7-2 with TRBJ2-5; tentative D call: TRBD2 (5 bases). The CDR3 is 15 residues long. Germline V lookup: CDR1 SGHTA, CDR2 FQGNSA. Trimming removed 8 bases from V and 2 bases from J, with 18 bases in between. CDR3 sequence reads: CASARVEGAQETQYF. The CDR3 DNA is TGTGCCAGCGCCAGAGTCGAGGGCGCTCAAGAGACCCAGTACTTC.

The genes are TRBV30 and TRBJ1-1; perhaps TRBD1 as D (5 bases). CDR1 and CDR2 (germline): GTSNPN, SVGIG (reference sequence). The CDR3 spans 15 residues. V was cut by 0 bases and J by 1 base, with 12 bases left in between. CDR3 bases: TGTGCCTGGAGTGTTAAGGCGACAGCGAACACTGAAGCTTTCTTT. Translated: CAWSVKATANTEAFF.

J is TRBJ2-2 and V is TRBV3-1 (or the pseudogene TRBV3-2); D remains unclear. This CDR3 is 17 amino acids long. Trimming took 1 base from V and 2 from J, leaving 14 bases between them. Germline V gene data show CDR1 as LGHDT and CDR2 as YNNKEL (reference sequence). CDR3 nucleotides: TGTGCCAGCAGCCAAGGGGTCCGGACGGGCAACACCGGGGAGCTGTTTTTT. It specifies CASSQGVRTGNTGELFF.

The chain uses TRBV15 and TRBJ1-1; perhaps TRBD1 as D (6 bases). The CDR3 consists of 15 residues. With 3 bases removed from V and 4 bases from J, the gap between germline ends came to 15 bases. Looked up from germline, CDR1 is LNHNV and CDR2 is YYDKDF (reference sequence). CDR3 protein: CATSRASGAFTEAFF. CDR3 bases: TGTGCCACCAGCAGGGCTTCAGGGGCTTTCACTGAAGCTTTCTTT.

The chain uses TRBV6-5 and TRBJ1-4; 8 nucleotides align to TRBD1. Per the germline V gene, CDR1 is MNHEY and CDR2 is SVGAGI. This CDR3 is 14 amino acids long. Trimming took 5 bases from V and 4 from J; bases not matched to a gene: 3. The CDR3 region is CASSHRGVNEKLFF. CDR3 nucleotide sequence: TGTGCCAGCAGTCACAGGGGGGTTAATGAAAAACTGTTTTTT.

This chain uses TRBV30 with TRBJ2-2; the D gene is possibly TRBD2 (6 bases). This CDR3 has 15 residues. CDR1 and CDR2 (germline): GTSNPN, SVGIG (reference sequence). Trimming shortened V by 4 bases and J by 2 bases, and 14 bases separated the two germline ends. CDR3 sequence (DNA): TGTGCCTGGAATTCGGAGGACTATAACACCGGGGAGCTGTTTTTT. This gives the protein CAWNSEDYNTGELFF.

The chain has TRBV27 and TRBJ2-7; D is perhaps TRBD1 (6 bases). This CDR3 region has 14 residues. Germline V lookup: CDR1 MNHEY, CDR2 SMNVEV (reference sequence). Trimming left V 2 bases short and J 5 bases short, with 13 bases between. CDR3: CASSLSHRAHEQYF. CDR3 DNA sequence: TGTGCCAGCAGTTTAAGTCACAGGGCCCACGAGCAGTACTTC.

The gene calls are TRBV19 and TRBJ1-2; D uncertain. The CDR3 has 13 residues. V dropped 11 bases and J dropped 3 bases, with 16 bases sitting between them. Germline values: CDR1 LNHDA, CDR2 SQIVND (reference sequence). The chain's CDR3 is CARILVPHYGYTF. The CDR3 DNA sequence: TGTGCCCGGATATTGGTACCGCACTATGGCTACACCTTC.

This chain joins TRBV5-4 and TRBJ2-2; maybe TRBD2 (6 bases). V was shortened by 0 bases and J by 7 bases, with 19 bases between the two germline ends. This CDR3 has 17 residues. Per germline, CDR1 SGHNT and CDR2 YYREEE (reference sequence). The CDR3 loop is CASSLAQTWGVVGELFF. The CDR3 DNA reads as TGTGCCAGCAGCTTGGCCCAGACGTGGGGGGTTGTCGGGGAGCTGTTTTTT. The entire variable domain, with the rest obtained from reference TRBV5-4 and TRBJ2-2, is as follows: ETGVTQSPTHLIKTRGQQVTLRCSSQSGHNTVSWYQQALGQGPQFIFQYYREEENGRGNFPPRFSGLQFPNYSSELNVNALELDDSALYLCASSLAQTWGVVGELFFGEGSRLTVL.

J is TRBJ2-2 and V is TRBV14, with a tentative D call TRBD1 (5 bases). CDR1 and CDR2 from the germline V gene are SGHDN and FVKESK. V was cut by 6 bases and J by 6 bases, with 11 bases left in between. This CDR3 is 13 amino acids long. CDR3 loop: CASRGQVSGELFF. CDR3 coding DNA: TGTGCCAGCAGGGGGCAAGTGTCCGGGGAGCTGTTTTTT.

The V and J genes are TRBV5-7 and TRBJ2-7; 8 nucleotides agree with TRBD1. TRBV5-7 is filed as an ORF, its function uncertain. CDR3 size: 16 residues. The V and J ends lost 1 base and 5 bases, in that order; junction bases with no gene match: 11. The chain's CDR3 is CASSLPDRVSWHEQYF. CDR3 DNA sequence: TGTGCCAGCAGCTTGCCGGACAGGGTTTCTTGGCACGAGCAGTACTTC.

This chain uses TRBV27 with TRBJ2-7, with D possibly TRBD2 on 6 matching bases. CDR1 is MNHEY, CDR2 SMNVEV, per germline (reference sequence). The length of the CDR3 is 15 residues. V was pared by 3 bases and J by 1 base, with 13 bases between. In DNA form, the CDR3 reads TGTGCCAGCAGTTTTAAGGGAGGTTTGTCCTACGAGCAGTACTTC. This codes for CASSFKGGLSYEQYF.

This chain links TRBV14 with TRBJ2-2, with TRBD2 matching over 12 bases. Germline CDR1 and CDR2: SGHDN and FVKESK. The CDR3 spans 19 residues. The V gene end was trimmed by 0 bases and the J gene end by 2 bases; junction bases not matched to a gene: 7. The CDR3 spells CASSQELAGGQLNTGELFF. For the CDR3, the DNA is TGTGCCAGCAGCCAAGAACTAGCGGGGGGCCAACTCAACACCGGGGAGCTGTTTTTT.

This sequence joins TRBV12-5 and TRBJ1-5; TRBD1 might be the D (6 bases). The germline V gene encodes CDR1 LGHNT and CDR2 FRNRAP. V was pared by 0 bases and J by 5 bases, with 8 bases between. This CDR3 has 14 residues. The CDR3 sequence is CASGLVGADQPQHF. The CDR3 DNA follows: TGTGCTAGTGGTTTGGTGGGGGCGGATCAGCCCCAGCATTTT.

In regard to this clone: Other DNA sequences of this sample code for an identical CDR3. The rearrangement uses TRBV19 and TRBJ2-2; 7 bases align to TRBD2. Trimming took 4 bases from V and 1 from J; bases not matched to a gene: 3. Germline V lookup: CDR1 LNHDA, CDR2 SQIVND (reference sequence). The CDR3 consists of 15 residues. The CDR3 nucleotides are TGTGCCAGTAGTAGGGGGAGGGGGAACACCGGGGAGCTGTTTTTT. Its protein product is CASSRGRGNTGELFF.

The rearrangement links TRBV24-1 to TRBJ1-2; D ambiguous. CDR1 is KGHDR and CDR2 is SFDVKD in the germline V gene. The ends were cut back, 2 bases at V and 4 bases at J, with 10 bases in the middle. The CDR3 extends over 14 amino acids. The CDR3 reads CATSDSPEVYGYTF. CDR3 DNA: TGTGCCACCAGTGATTCACCCGAGGTCTATGGCTACACCTTC.

The chain uses TRBV5-5 and TRBJ2-7; 11 bases agree with TRBD1. V was pared by 2 bases and J by 0 bases, with 1 base of the junction left unmatched. From germline, CDR1 is SGHKS and CDR2 YYEKEE (reference sequence). The CDR3 has 15 amino acids. As DNA, the CDR3 is TGTGCCAGCAGCTTAGGACAGGGGGCCTCCTACGAGCAGTACTTC. It is translated as CASSLGQGASYEQYF.

The chain recombines TRBV5-6 with TRBJ1-3; D unclear. From germline, CDR1 is SGHDT and CDR2 YYEEEE. CDR3 length: 13 residues. V was cut by 2 bases and J by 0 bases, with 3 bases left in between. CDR3 sequence reads: CASSLGSGNTIYF. CDR3 coding DNA: TGTGCCAGCAGCTTAGGCTCTGGAAACACCATATATTTT.

This CDR3 is CASSPGTGGSYGYTF. CDR3 sequence (DNA): TGTGCCAGCAGCCCAGGGACAGGGGGAAGCTATGGCTACACCTTC. The V call is TRBV11-2, the J call TRBJ1-2; 11 nucleotides line up with TRBD1. Germline V gene data show CDR1 as SGHAT and CDR2 as FQNNGV. The CDR3 is 15 residues long. Trimming at V came to 5 bases and at J to 4 bases, leaving 6 bases not matched to a gene.

V gene TRBV19 combines with J gene TRBJ2-3; TRBD2 matches 10 bases. CDR1 is LNHDA, CDR2 SQIVND, per germline (reference sequence). The V gene end was trimmed by 7 bases and the J gene end by 5 bases; junction bases not matched to a gene: 9. This CDR3 region has 15 residues. CDR3 sequence (DNA): TGTGCCAGTACAGAGCGGGGGGGCCTAGGAGATACGCAGTATTTT. Residues: CASTERGGLGDTQYF.

V and J are TRBV27 and TRBJ2-4, with 9 bases that match TRBD2. The CDR3 sequence is 18 residues long. Germline loops: CDR1 MNHEY, CDR2 SMNVEV (reference sequence). Trimming cost V 2 bases and J 0 bases; bases outside gene matches: 8. CDR3 region: CASSLESGGPLAKNIQYF. CDR3 bases: TGTGCCAGCAGTTTAGAGAGCGGGGGGCCCTTAGCCAAAAACATTCAGTACTTC.

The CDR3 DNA sequence: TGTGCCAGCAGCAGGACTAGCGGGGCCTCCTACGAGCAGTACTTC. Residues: CASSRTSGASYEQYF. The chain recombines TRBV7-8 with TRBJ2-7; 12 bases line up with TRBD2. The V segment lost 5 bases and the J segment 0 bases; nucleotides outside the gene matches: 2. CDR3 length equals 15 residues. Germline loops: CDR1 SGHVS, CDR2 FQNEAQ.